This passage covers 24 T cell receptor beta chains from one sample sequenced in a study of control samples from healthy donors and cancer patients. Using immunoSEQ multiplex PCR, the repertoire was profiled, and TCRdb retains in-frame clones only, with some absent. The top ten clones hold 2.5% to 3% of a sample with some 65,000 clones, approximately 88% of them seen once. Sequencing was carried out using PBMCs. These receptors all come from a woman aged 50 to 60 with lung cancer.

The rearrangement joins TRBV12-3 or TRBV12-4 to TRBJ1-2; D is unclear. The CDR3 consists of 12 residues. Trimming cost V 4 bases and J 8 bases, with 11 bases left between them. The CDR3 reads CASSYRTAGYTF. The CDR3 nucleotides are TGTGCCAGCAGTTATCGGACGGCGGGCTACACCTTC.

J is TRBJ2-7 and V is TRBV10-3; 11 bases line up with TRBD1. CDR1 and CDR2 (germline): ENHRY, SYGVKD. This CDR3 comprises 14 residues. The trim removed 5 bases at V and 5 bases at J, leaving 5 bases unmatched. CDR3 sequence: CAISLGQGAHEQYF. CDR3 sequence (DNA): TGTGCCATCAGTTTAGGACAGGGGGCTCACGAGCAGTACTTC.

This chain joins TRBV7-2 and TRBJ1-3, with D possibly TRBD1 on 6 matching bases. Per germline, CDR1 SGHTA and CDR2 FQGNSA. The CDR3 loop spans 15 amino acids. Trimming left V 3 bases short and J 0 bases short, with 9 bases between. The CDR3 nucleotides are TGTGCCAGCAGCTTTTGGACAGCCTCTGGAAACACCATATATTTT. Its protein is CASSFWTASGNTIYF.

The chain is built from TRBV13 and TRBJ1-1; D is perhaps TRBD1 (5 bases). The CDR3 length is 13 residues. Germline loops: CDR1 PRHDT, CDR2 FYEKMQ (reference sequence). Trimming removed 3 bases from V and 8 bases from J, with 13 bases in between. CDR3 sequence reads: CASSLGGALEAFF. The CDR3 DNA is TGTGCCAGCAGCTTGGGAGGGGCTCTGGAAGCTTTCTTT.

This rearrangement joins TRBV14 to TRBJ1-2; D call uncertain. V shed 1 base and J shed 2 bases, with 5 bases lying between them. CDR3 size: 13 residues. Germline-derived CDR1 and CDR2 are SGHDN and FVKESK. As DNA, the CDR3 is TGTGCCAGCAGCCAAGGACTGAACTATGGCTACACCTTC. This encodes CASSQGLNYGYTF.

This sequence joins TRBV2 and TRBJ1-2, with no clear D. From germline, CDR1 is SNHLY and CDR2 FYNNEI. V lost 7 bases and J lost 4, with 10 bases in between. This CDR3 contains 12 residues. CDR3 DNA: TGTGCCAGCATTATGGAGTCCTATGGCTACACCTTC. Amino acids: CASIMESYGYTF.

The CDR3 DNA reads TGTGCCAGCAGGGACAGTGCCACAGATACGCAGTATTTT. Translating it yields CASRDSATDTQYF. This chain uses TRBV6-4 with TRBJ2-3; D perhaps matches TRBD1 (6 bases). This CDR3 spans 13 amino acids. Germline CDR1 MRHNA, CDR2 SNTAGT. V dropped 6 bases and J dropped 2 bases, with 9 bases sitting between them.

The CDR3 sequence: CASSLRTADLSSGNTIYF. The DNA of the CDR3 is TGCGCCAGCAGCTTAAGGACTGCTGATTTAAGCTCTGGAAACACCATATATTTT. J is TRBJ1-3 and V is TRBV5-1; unclear D gene. The germline gives CDR1 SGHRS, CDR2 YFSETQ. The V gene lost 2 bases and the J gene lost 0 bases, with 18 bases spanning the gap. The CDR3 extends over 18 amino acids.

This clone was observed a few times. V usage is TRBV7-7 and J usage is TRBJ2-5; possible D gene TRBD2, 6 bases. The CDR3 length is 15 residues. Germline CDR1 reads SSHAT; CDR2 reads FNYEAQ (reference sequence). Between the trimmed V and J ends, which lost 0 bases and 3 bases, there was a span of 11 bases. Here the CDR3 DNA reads TGTGCCAGCAGCTTAGCGGGGGGAACTAAAGAGACCCAGTACTTC. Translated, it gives CASSLAGGTKETQYF.

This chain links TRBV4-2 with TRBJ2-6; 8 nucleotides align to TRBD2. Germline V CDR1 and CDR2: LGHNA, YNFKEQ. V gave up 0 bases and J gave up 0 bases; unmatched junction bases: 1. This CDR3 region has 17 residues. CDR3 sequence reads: CASSQDGTSSGANVLTF. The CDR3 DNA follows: TGTGCCAGCAGCCAAGATGGGACTAGCTCTGGGGCCAACGTCCTGACTTTC.

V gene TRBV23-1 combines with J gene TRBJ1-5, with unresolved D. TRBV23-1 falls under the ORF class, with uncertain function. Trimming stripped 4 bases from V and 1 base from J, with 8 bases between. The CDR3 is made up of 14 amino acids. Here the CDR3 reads CASSLLRSNQPQHF. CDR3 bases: TGCGCCAGCAGTCTCCTCCGGAGCAATCAGCCCCAGCATTTT.

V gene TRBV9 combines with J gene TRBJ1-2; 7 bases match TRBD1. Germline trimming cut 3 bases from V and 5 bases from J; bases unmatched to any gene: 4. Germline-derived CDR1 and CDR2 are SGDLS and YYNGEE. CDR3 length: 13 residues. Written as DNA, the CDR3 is TGTGCCAGCAGCGCGACAGGGAGATATGGCTACACCTTC. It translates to CASSATGRYGYTF.

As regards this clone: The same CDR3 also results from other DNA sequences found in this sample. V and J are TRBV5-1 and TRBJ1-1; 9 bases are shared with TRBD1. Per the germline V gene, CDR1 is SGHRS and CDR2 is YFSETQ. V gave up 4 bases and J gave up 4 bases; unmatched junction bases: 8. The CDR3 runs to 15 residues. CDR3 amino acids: CASSLTGGLSTEAFF. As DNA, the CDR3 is TGCGCCAGCAGCCTGACAGGGGGTTTGAGCACTGAAGCTTTCTTT. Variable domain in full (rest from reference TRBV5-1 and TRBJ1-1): KAGVTQTPRYLIKTRGQQVTLSCSPISGHRSVSWYQQTPGQGLQFLFEYFSETQRNKGNFPGRFSGRQFSNSRSEMNVSTLELGDSALYLCASSLTGGLSTEAFFGQGTRLTVV.

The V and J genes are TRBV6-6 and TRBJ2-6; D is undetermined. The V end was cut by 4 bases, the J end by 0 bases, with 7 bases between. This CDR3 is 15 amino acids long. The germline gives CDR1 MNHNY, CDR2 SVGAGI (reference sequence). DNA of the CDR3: TGTGCCAGCAGTTGGGTGGGCTCTGGGGCCAACGTCCTGACTTTC. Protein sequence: CASSWVGSGANVLTF.

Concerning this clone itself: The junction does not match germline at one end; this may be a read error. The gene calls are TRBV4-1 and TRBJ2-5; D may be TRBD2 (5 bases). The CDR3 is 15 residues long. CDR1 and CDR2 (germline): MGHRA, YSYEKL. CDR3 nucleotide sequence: TGCGCCAGCAGCCAAGTGGACTCCTCGCAAGGGACCCAGTACTTC. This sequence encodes CASSQVDSSQGTQYF.

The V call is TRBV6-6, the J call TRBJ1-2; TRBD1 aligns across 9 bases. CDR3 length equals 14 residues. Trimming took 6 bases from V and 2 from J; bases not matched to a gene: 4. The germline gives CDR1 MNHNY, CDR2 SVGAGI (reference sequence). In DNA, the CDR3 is TGTGCCAGCAGACAAGGACAGGGGAACTATGGCTACACCTTC. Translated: CASRQGQGNYGYTF.

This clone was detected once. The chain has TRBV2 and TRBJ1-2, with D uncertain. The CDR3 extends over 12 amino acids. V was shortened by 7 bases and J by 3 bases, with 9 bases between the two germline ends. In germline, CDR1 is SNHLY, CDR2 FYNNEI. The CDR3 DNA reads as TGTGCCAGCAACAGAGGAGACTATGGCTACACCTTC. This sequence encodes CASNRGDYGYTF.

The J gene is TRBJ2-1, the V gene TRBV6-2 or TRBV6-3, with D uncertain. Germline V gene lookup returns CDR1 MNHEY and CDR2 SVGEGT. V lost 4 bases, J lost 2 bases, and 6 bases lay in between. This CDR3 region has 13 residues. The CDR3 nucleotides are TGTGCCAGCAGTTCTCTCACCTACAATGAGCAGTTCTTC. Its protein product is CASSSLTYNEQFF.

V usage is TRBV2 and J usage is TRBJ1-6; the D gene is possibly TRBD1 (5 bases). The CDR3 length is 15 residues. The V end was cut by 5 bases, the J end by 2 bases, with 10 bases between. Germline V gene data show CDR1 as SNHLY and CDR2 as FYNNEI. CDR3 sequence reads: CASSIGAAYNSPLHF. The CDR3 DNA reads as TGTGCCAGCAGTATAGGGGCCGCCTATAATTCACCCCTCCACTTT.

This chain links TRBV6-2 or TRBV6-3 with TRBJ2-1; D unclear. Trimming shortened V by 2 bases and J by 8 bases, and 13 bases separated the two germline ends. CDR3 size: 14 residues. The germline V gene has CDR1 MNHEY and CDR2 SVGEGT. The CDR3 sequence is CASSYLERIHEQFF. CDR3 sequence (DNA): TGTGCCAGCAGTTACCTAGAAAGAATCCATGAGCAGTTCTTC.

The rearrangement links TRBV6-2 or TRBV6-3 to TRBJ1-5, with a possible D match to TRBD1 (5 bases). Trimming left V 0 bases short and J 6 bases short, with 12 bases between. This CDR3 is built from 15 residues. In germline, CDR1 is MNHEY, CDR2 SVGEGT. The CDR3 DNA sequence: TGTGCCAGCAGTTACTCGAAAGGGGCGAGTCAGCCCCAGCATTTT. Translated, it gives CASSYSKGASQPQHF.

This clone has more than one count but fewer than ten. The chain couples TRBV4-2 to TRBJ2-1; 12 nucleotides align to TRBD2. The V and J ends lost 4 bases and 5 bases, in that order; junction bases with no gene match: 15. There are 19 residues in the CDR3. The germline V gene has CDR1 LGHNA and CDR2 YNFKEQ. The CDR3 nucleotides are TGTGCCAGCAGCCCCCTAAGAGGACTAGCGGGGCCCGAAAACAATGAGCAGTTCTTC. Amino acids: CASSPLRGLAGPENNEQFF.

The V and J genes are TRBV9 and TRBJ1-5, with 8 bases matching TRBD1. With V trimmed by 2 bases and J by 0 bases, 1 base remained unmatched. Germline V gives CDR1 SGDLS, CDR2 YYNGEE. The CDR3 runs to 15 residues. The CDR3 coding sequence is TGTGCCAGCAGCGTGACAGGGGATAGCAATCAGCCCCAGCATTTT. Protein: CASSVTGDSNQPQHF.

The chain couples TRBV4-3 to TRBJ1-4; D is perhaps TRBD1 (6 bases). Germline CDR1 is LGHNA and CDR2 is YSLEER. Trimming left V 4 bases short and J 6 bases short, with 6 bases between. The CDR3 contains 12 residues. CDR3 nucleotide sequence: TGCGCCAGCAGCCCAGGGGATGAAAAACTGTTTTTT. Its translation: CASSPGDEKLFF.